These 12 T cell receptor beta chains came from one sample sequenced in a study of OX40 agonist ivuxolimab in advanced cancers. Sequenced by immunoSEQ multiplex PCR; TCRdb stores in-frame clones only, minus some. The sample shows over 70,000 clones, roughly three quarters of them seen only once. This specimen was CD4+ or CD8+ T cells sorted from blood, taken in a trial of the OX40 agonist ivuxolimab. The receptors shown here come from an adult with an advanced solid tumor such as melanoma, head and neck, liver or kidney cancer.

This chain connects TRBV6-5 to TRBJ1-1; 7 bases map to TRBD1. The germline CDR1 and CDR2 sequences are MNHEY and SVGAGI. This CDR3 region has 14 residues. Unmatched junction bases numbered 10, after V lost 7 bases and J lost 5 bases. Here the CDR3 DNA reads TGTGCCAGCACCCGAAGACAGGGAGAAACTGAAGCTTTCTTT. Translation: CASTRRQGETEAFF.

This rearrangement joins TRBV18 to TRBJ1-1; D is unresolved. This CDR3 is built from 14 residues. Germline V CDR1 and CDR2: KGHSH, LQKENI. Trimming removed 2 bases from V and 1 base from J, with 8 bases in between. In nucleotides, the CDR3 is TGTGCCAGCTCACCAGTCCAAACGAACACTGAAGCTTTCTTT. Protein: CASSPVQTNTEAFF.

The chain couples TRBV19 to TRBJ2-3; no firm D call. The germline V gene encodes CDR1 LNHDA and CDR2 SQIVND (reference sequence). V shed 8 bases and J shed 0 bases, with 12 bases lying between them. The CDR3 length is 14 residues. The CDR3 sequence: CASSPVGSTDTQYF. CDR3 DNA sequence: TGTGCCAGTTCCCCGGTGGGTAGCACAGATACGCAGTATTTT. Full variable domain (missing parts from reference TRBV19 and TRBJ2-3): DGGITQSPKYLFRKEGQNVTLSCEQNLNHDAMYWYRQDPGQGLRLIYYSQIVNDFQKGDIAEGYSVSREKKESFPLTVTSAQKNPTAFYLCASSPVGSTDTQYFGPGTRLTVL.

The chain is built from TRBV5-8 and TRBJ1-3; D call uncertain. Germline CDR1 and CDR2: SGHTS and YDEGEE. The CDR3 has 15 residues. Trimming left V 2 bases short and J 0 bases short, with 9 bases between. CDR3 amino acids: CASSFGVLSGNTIYF. The CDR3 region has the DNA TGTGCCAGCAGCTTCGGGGTACTCTCTGGAAACACCATATATTTT.

The chain couples TRBV5-1 to TRBJ1-1, with TRBD1 matching over 8 bases. Germline trimming cut 4 bases from V and 1 base from J; bases unmatched to any gene: 9. Germline values: CDR1 SGHRS, CDR2 YFSETQ. The CDR3 runs 16 residues. CDR3 region: CASSGTPGTGNTEAFF. CDR3 in DNA: TGCGCCAGCAGCGGAACTCCCGGGACAGGGAACACTGAAGCTTTCTTT.

This clone was found a few times. This chain uses TRBV5-1 with TRBJ2-5; perhaps TRBD2 as D (6 bases). The V end lost 4 bases, the J end lost 0 bases, and 10 bases lay between the germline ends. The CDR3 extends over 14 amino acids. CDR1 and CDR2 from the germline V gene are SGHRS and YFSETQ. DNA for the CDR3: TGCGCCAGCAGCCCCGGGGACTACCAAGAGACCCAGTACTTC. It yields the protein CASSPGDYQETQYF.

This clone was seen only once. The chain couples TRBV27 to TRBJ1-6; D may be TRBD1 (6 bases). The CDR3 consists of 15 residues. The V and J ends lost 3 bases and 10 bases respectively, with 16 bases between them. The V gene's germline CDR1 is MNHEY and CDR2 SMNVEV (reference sequence). The CDR3 sequence is CASSFQGYQGSPLHF. The CDR3 bases are TGTGCCAGCAGTTTTCAGGGGTATCAGGGATCACCCCTCCACTTT.

This sequence joins TRBV29-1 and TRBJ1-1; TRBD1 agrees at 10 bases. Germline CDR1 and CDR2: SQVTM and ANQGSEA. The CDR3 is 15 residues long. Losses at the gene ends were 3 bases for V and 1 base for J; bases not matched to a gene: 5. CDR3 in DNA: TGCAGCGTTGACGGACAGGGGGTTTCGAACACTGAAGCTTTCTTT. Protein: CSVDGQGVSNTEAFF.

This clone occurred a few times. The chain links TRBV15 to TRBJ2-1, with TRBD2 identical over 12 bases. Germline V CDR1 and CDR2: LNHNV, YYDKDF (reference sequence). V shed 0 bases and J 8 bases; nucleotides not matched to a gene: 5. This CDR3 region has 16 residues. The CDR3, as DNA: TGTGCCACCAGCAGAGATCTAGCGGGGGGGTTCGATGAGCAGTTCTTC. Its translation is CATSRDLAGGFDEQFF.

The chain joins TRBV7-8 to TRBJ2-6, with 7 bases aligning to TRBD1. The CDR3 is 17 residues long. After removal of 4 bases from V and 0 bases from J, the junction contained 6 bases not matched to a gene. Germline-derived CDR1 and CDR2 are SGHVS and FQNEAQ. As DNA, the CDR3 is TGTGCCAGCAGCTCGACGGGACAGAACTCTGGGGCCAACGTCCTGACTTTC. This sequence encodes CASSSTGQNSGANVLTF.

V is TRBV6-1 and J is TRBJ1-2; possible D gene TRBD1, 5 bases. There are 11 residues in the CDR3. The V end lost 7 bases, the J end lost 8 bases, and 11 bases lay between the germline ends. Germline V gives CDR1 MNHNS, CDR2 SASEGT. The CDR3 DNA reads as TGTGCCAGCACCACAGGAATCGGCTACACCTTC. Its protein is CASTTGIGYTF.

The J gene is TRBJ2-2, the V gene TRBV9, with 8 bases that match TRBD1. V was clipped by 3 bases and J by 7 bases; unmatched bases: 5. The CDR3 loop spans 14 amino acids. Germline CDR1 SGDLS, CDR2 YYNGEE. The DNA of the CDR3 is TGTGCCAGCAGCGGTAGGACAGGGAACGGGGAGCTGTTTTTT. Translating gives CASSGRTGNGELFF. Filled out from reference TRBV9 and TRBJ2-2, the complete variable domain reads DSGVTQTPKHLITATGQRVTLRCSPRSGDLSVYWYQQSLDQGLQFLIQYYNGEERAKGNILERFSAQQFPDLHSELNLSSLELGDSALYFCASSGRTGNGELFFGEGSRLTVL.